Below are 31 T cell receptor beta chains sequenced from a single sample in a study of blood T cell repertoires in COVID-19. Clones were read by immunoSEQ multiplex PCR, and TCRdb kept only the in-frame ones, dropping some. The data contain over 100,000 clones, about 89% of them seen just once; the ten biggest clones take up 9.5% to 12%. The sample consisted of peripheral blood. The origin of the receptors is a woman aged 70-85 years with COVID-19, enrolled during active disease.

The gene calls are TRBV3-1 (or the pseudogene TRBV3-2) and TRBJ1-3, with TRBD1 as a possible D gene (5 bases). The CDR3 runs 14 residues. Germline V lookup: CDR1 LGHDT, CDR2 YNNKEL (reference sequence). Trimming cost V 1 base and J 4 bases, with 8 bases left between them. The CDR3 DNA is TGTGCCAGCAGCCAAGGGGCAGGGGGAAACACCATATATTTT. Translated, it gives CASSQGAGGNTIYF.

The rearrangement uses TRBV15 and TRBJ2-2, with 10 bases that match TRBD2. The CDR3 length is 16 residues. V was clipped by 5 bases and J by 5 bases; unmatched bases: 8. Per the germline V gene, CDR1 is LNHNV and CDR2 is YYDKDF (reference sequence). The CDR3 nucleotides read TGTGCCACCAGCCGGACACTAGCGGGGAGTACCGGGGAGCTGTTTTTT. It specifies CATSRTLAGSTGELFF.

The chain couples TRBV7-2 to TRBJ2-2, with a tentative D call TRBD1 (6 bases). This CDR3 region has 16 residues. Germline loops: CDR1 SGHTA, CDR2 FQGNSA. V lost 5 bases to trimming and J lost 4 bases, with 17 bases between them. The CDR3 loop reads CASSKDRYSPTGELFF. CDR3 coding DNA: TGTGCCAGCAGCAAGGACAGATATTCCCCCACCGGGGAGCTGTTTTTT.

The rearrangement links TRBV19 to TRBJ1-5; 7 positions match TRBD1. The CDR3 extends over 15 amino acids. The V gene's germline CDR1 is LNHDA and CDR2 SQIVND (reference sequence). V shed 7 bases and J 7 bases; nucleotides not matched to a gene: 13. The chain's CDR3 is CASTLTGTGAQPQHF. The CDR3 coding sequence is TGTGCCAGTACCCTGACAGGGACCGGGGCGCAGCCCCAGCATTTT. The full variable domain, with the rest looked up from reference TRBV19 and TRBJ1-5, is DGGITQSPKYLFRKEGQNVTLSCEQNLNHDAMYWYRQDPGQGLRLIYYSQIVNDFQKGDIAEGYSVSREKKESFPLTVTSAQKNPTAFYLCASTLTGTGAQPQHFGDGTRLSIL.

This clone was picked up a small number of times. The genes are TRBV19 and TRBJ1-5; D gene uncertain. The CDR3 totals 13 residues. The ends were cut back, 4 bases at V and 4 bases at J, with 8 bases in the middle. The germline gives CDR1 LNHDA, CDR2 SQIVND (reference sequence). For the CDR3, the DNA is TGTGCCAGTAGTACAAATCCAAATCAGCCCCAGCATTTT. The encoded protein is CASSTNPNQPQHF.

The chain links TRBV5-6 to TRBJ2-7, with D unclear. V gave up 2 bases and J gave up 9 bases, with 15 bases separating them. The length of the CDR3 is 13 residues. Germline assignment: CDR1 SGHDT and CDR2 YYEEEE. The CDR3 loop reads CASSFIDTGWQYF. In nucleotides, the CDR3 is TGTGCCAGCAGCTTCATTGACACCGGTTGGCAGTACTTC.

This clone was found a few times. The rearrangement uses TRBV30 and TRBJ2-2, with a weak D call TRBD1 (6 bases). The CDR3 has 16 amino acids. V lost 3 bases and J lost 1, with 15 bases in between. CDR1 and CDR2 from the germline V gene are GTSNPN and SVGIG (reference sequence). CDR3 protein: CAWSPQGSLNTGELFF. DNA for the CDR3: TGTGCCTGGAGCCCACAGGGATCCCTGAACACCGGGGAGCTGTTTTTT.

In its sample, this clone was seen a few times. The V call is TRBV5-5, the J call TRBJ2-5; D might be TRBD2 (6 bases). Trimming pared 4 bases from V and 2 bases from J, leaving 15 bases between. The V gene's germline CDR1 is SGHKS and CDR2 YYEKEE (reference sequence). This CDR3 has 15 amino acids. DNA for the CDR3: TGTGCCAGCAGCGGCGGGGTGATCCGACAAGAGACCCAGTACTTC. Amino acids: CASSGGVIRQETQYF.

The CDR3 loop reads CASSPGVNTEAFF. CDR3 DNA sequence: TGTGCCAGCTCACCGGGAGTTAACACTGAAGCTTTCTTT. The rearrangement uses TRBV18 and TRBJ1-1, with unresolved D. This CDR3 has 13 amino acids. Germline V gene sequence: CDR1 KGHSH, CDR2 LQKENI. V was shortened by 3 bases and J by 2 bases, with 7 bases between the two germline ends.

The rearrangement links TRBV19 to TRBJ2-7; 8 nucleotides match TRBD2. This CDR3 spans 14 amino acids. CDR1 and CDR2 (germline): LNHDA, SQIVND (reference sequence). J gave up 3 bases and V 4 bases, and 5 bases lay outside the gene matches. The CDR3 coding sequence is TGTGCCAGTAGTAACTCTGCGGGGGGCTACGAGCAGTACTTC. Protein: CASSNSAGGYEQYF. The full variable domain, with the rest looked up from reference TRBV19 and TRBJ2-7, is DGGITQSPKYLFRKEGQNVTLSCEQNLNHDAMYWYRQDPGQGLRLIYYSQIVNDFQKGDIAEGYSVSREKKESFPLTVTSAQKNPTAFYLCASSNSAGGYEQYFGPGTRLTVT.

The chain links TRBV7-9 to TRBJ1-1; D is perhaps TRBD1 (6 bases). This CDR3 is 13 amino acids long. The germline gives CDR1 SEHNR, CDR2 FQNEAQ (reference sequence). Trimming removed 5 bases from V and 2 bases from J, with 9 bases in between. CDR3 sequence: CASSATGNTEAFF. The DNA for the CDR3 is TGTGCCAGCAGCGCGACAGGAAACACTGAAGCTTTCTTT. The whole variable domain, filled in from reference TRBV7-9 and TRBJ1-1, reads DTGVSQNPRHKITKRGQNVTFRCDPISEHNRLYWYRQTLGQGPEFLTYFQNEAQLEKSRLLSDRFSAERPKGSFSTLEIQRTEQGDSAMYLCASSATGNTEAFFGQGTRLTVV.

The chain employs TRBV10-3 and TRBJ1-1; no definite D call. This CDR3 has 11 residues. Deletions cut 7 bases from V and 7 bases from J, with 10 bases between. CDR1 is ENHRY and CDR2 is SYGVKD in the germline V gene. This CDR3 is CAITGGGEAFF. CDR3 coding DNA: TGTGCCATCACGGGTGGTGGTGAAGCTTTCTTT.

V gene TRBV6-5 combines with J gene TRBJ1-6, with D uncertain. The CDR3 totals 12 residues. Germline loops: CDR1 MNHEY, CDR2 SVGAGI. V dropped 3 bases and J dropped 9 bases, with 6 bases sitting between them. DNA for the CDR3: TGTGCCAGCAGTTATTCTCGTTCACCCCTCCACTTT. Its translation is CASSYSRSPLHF.

This clone came up once. This chain joins TRBV6-4 and TRBJ1-5; 8 nucleotides align to TRBD1. The germline V gene encodes CDR1 MRHNA and CDR2 SNTAGT. V shed 10 bases and J 0 bases; nucleotides not matched to a gene: 20. The CDR3 extends over 19 amino acids. The CDR3 region has the DNA TGTGCCATGCACTCCGGGACAGGTAGTGCCCGATATAGCAATCAGCCCCAGCATTTT. It specifies CAMHSGTGSARYSNQPQHF.

Only a few counts were recorded for this clone. The sample contains more than one DNA sequence encoding this CDR3. This chain joins TRBV10-3 and TRBJ1-3, with D unresolved. Germline V lookup: CDR1 ENHRY, CDR2 SYGVKD. Trimming took off 0 bases at V and 3 bases at J, with 6 bases between the two ends. The CDR3 extends over 14 amino acids. CDR3 in amino acids: CAISESGGGNTIYF. The CDR3 nucleotides are TGTGCCATCAGTGAGTCGGGAGGTGGAAACACCATATATTTT.

The sample holds one count of this clone. The chain recombines TRBV5-1 with TRBJ2-2; D is perhaps TRBD1 (6 bases). Trimming left V 4 bases short and J 4 bases short, with 17 bases between. This CDR3 has 16 amino acids. The germline CDR1 and CDR2 sequences are SGHRS and YFSETQ. The CDR3 DNA reads TGCGCCAGCAGCGTGGCAGGGGCCGCCGGCACCGGGGAGCTGTTTTTT. Protein product: CASSVAGAAGTGELFF.

The chain carries TRBV6-4 and TRBJ1-1; TRBD1 aligns across 11 bases. Germline V gene lookup returns CDR1 MRHNA and CDR2 SNTAGT. CDR3 length equals 18 residues. The ends lost 6 bases at V and 0 bases at J; junction bases unmatched: 12. In nucleotides, the CDR3 is TGTGCCAGCAGCCCCGGACAGGGGGCTTTGAAGGTGAACACTGAAGCTTTCTTT. It yields the protein CASSPGQGALKVNTEAFF.

This clone came up once. The V gene is TRBV28, the J gene TRBJ1-2, with 8 bases identical to TRBD1. The CDR3 extends over 12 amino acids. Germline CDR1 is MDHEN and CDR2 is SYDVKM. Losses at the gene ends were 4 bases for V and 8 bases for J; bases not matched to a gene: 3. CDR3 sequence (DNA): TGTGCCAGCAGTTCTGCAGGGGGCGGCTACACCTTC. Protein sequence: CASSSAGGGYTF.

The CDR3 DNA follows: TGTGCCAGCAGCGTAGGACAGGAAAATTCACCCCTCCACTTT. Translated: CASSVGQENSPLHF. The rearrangement links TRBV9 to TRBJ1-6; D is possibly TRBD1 (6 bases). The germline V gene encodes CDR1 SGDLS and CDR2 YYNGEE. The CDR3 spans 14 residues. V was pared by 0 bases and J by 7 bases, with 8 bases between.

The chain joins TRBV5-4 to TRBJ1-4; D is uncertain. Deletions cut 1 base from V and 0 bases from J, with 10 bases between. There are 16 residues in the CDR3. Germline V CDR1 and CDR2: SGHNT, YYREEE (reference sequence). CDR3 in amino acids: CASSLNPGTTNEKLFF. The CDR3 DNA reads TGTGCCAGCAGCTTGAATCCTGGCACAACTAATGAAAAACTGTTTTTT.

The V gene is TRBV5-4, the J gene TRBJ2-6; D may be TRBD1 (5 bases). This CDR3 comprises 14 residues. Trimming took 0 bases from V and 5 from J, leaving 6 bases between them. Germline V gene sequence: CDR1 SGHNT, CDR2 YYREEE (reference sequence). DNA for the CDR3: TGTGCCAGCAGCTTGGGACAGTGGGCCAACGTCCTGACTTTC. It yields the protein CASSLGQWANVLTF.

The V gene is TRBV11-2, the J gene TRBJ2-7; maybe TRBD2 (6 bases). Germline CDR1 reads SGHAT; CDR2 reads FQNNGV. The V and J ends lost 4 bases and 1 base respectively, with 11 bases between them. This CDR3 is 14 amino acids long. In nucleotides, the CDR3 is TGTGCCAGCAGCTACACCGGGACTTCCTACGAGCAGTACTTC. Encoded protein: CASSYTGTSYEQYF.

The CDR3 bases are TGTGCCAGCAGCTTCCTGGACAGGGGCTATGGCTACACCTTC. Amino acids: CASSFLDRGYGYTF. V gene TRBV7-2 combines with J gene TRBJ1-2; TRBD1 matches at 9 bases. The J segment lost 4 bases and the V segment lost 3 bases, leaving 3 bases of the junction unmatched. The CDR3 loop spans 14 amino acids. Germline V gene data show CDR1 as SGHTA and CDR2 as FQGNSA.

The V and J genes are TRBV6-6 and TRBJ2-1, with 10 positions matching TRBD1. V shed 7 bases and J 4 bases; nucleotides not matched to a gene: 7. This CDR3 has 15 residues. The V gene's germline CDR1 is MNHNY and CDR2 SVGAGI (reference sequence). The CDR3 protein is CASTDSGQGYNEQFF. The CDR3 DNA reads TGTGCCAGCACTGATTCGGGACAGGGGTACAATGAGCAGTTCTTC.

CDR3 bases: TGTGCCAGCAGCGACACCGGGACATCTTTGGACGAGCAGTACTTC. Encoded protein: CASSDTGTSLDEQYF. This sequence joins TRBV9 and TRBJ2-7, with a tentative D call TRBD1 (6 bases). The CDR3 has 15 amino acids. V was pared by 3 bases and J by 5 bases, with 18 bases between. Germline loops: CDR1 SGDLS, CDR2 YYNGEE.

In DNA form, the CDR3 reads TGTGCCAGCAGTGAACTCTTTTTAAGGCAGAGCGCAGATACGCAGTATTTT. It is translated as CASSELFLRQSADTQYF. The chain employs TRBV2 and TRBJ2-3; D is uncertain. V lost 2 bases to trimming and J lost 4 bases, with 19 bases between them. There are 17 residues in the CDR3. CDR1 and CDR2 (germline): SNHLY, FYNNEI.

The gene calls are TRBV5-1 and TRBJ2-2; D is perhaps TRBD2 (6 bases). This CDR3 region has 15 residues. Per the germline V gene, CDR1 is SGHRS and CDR2 is YFSETQ. Trimming took off 0 bases at V and 4 bases at J, with 10 bases between the two ends. CDR3 sequence: CASSLDGGTTGELFF. The DNA of the CDR3 is TGCGCCAGCAGCTTGGACGGCGGGACCACCGGGGAGCTGTTTTTT. Together with reference TRBV5-1 and TRBJ2-2, the CDR3 gives the full variable domain: KAGVTQTPRYLIKTRGQQVTLSCSPISGHRSVSWYQQTPGQGLQFLFEYFSETQRNKGNFPGRFSGRQFSNSRSEMNVSTLELGDSALYLCASSLDGGTTGELFFGEGSRLTVL.

The CDR3 protein is CAWNPPGTGGMNTEAFF. The CDR3 DNA reads TGTGCCTGGAATCCTCCAGGGACAGGGGGCATGAACACTGAAGCTTTCTTT. The gene calls are TRBV30 and TRBJ1-1, with 12 bases aligning to TRBD1. The CDR3 length is 17 residues. CDR1 GTSNPN and CDR2 SVGIG come from the germline V gene (reference sequence). The J segment lost 0 bases and the V segment lost 4 bases, leaving 9 bases of the junction unmatched.

The chain uses TRBV29-1 and TRBJ1-4; D may be TRBD1 (5 bases). Germline V gives CDR1 SQVTM, CDR2 ANQGSEA. The CDR3 loop spans 12 amino acids. Trimming stripped 4 bases from V and 8 bases from J, with 11 bases between. The CDR3 protein is CSVGAGPEKLFF. DNA of the CDR3: TGCAGCGTTGGTGCAGGGCCCGAAAAACTGTTTTTT.

In this sample, this clone turned up a few times. The chain has TRBV7-2 and TRBJ1-3; D ambiguous. In germline, CDR1 is SGHTA, CDR2 FQGNSA. CDR3 length equals 14 residues. Between the trimmed V and J ends, which lost 2 bases and 0 bases, there was a span of 5 bases. The CDR3 here is CASSLQASGNTIYF. DNA for the CDR3: TGTGCCAGCAGCTTACAGGCCTCTGGAAACACCATATATTTT.

The chain is built from TRBV27 and TRBJ1-3, with D perhaps matching TRBD1 (6 bases). CDR1 and CDR2 from the germline V gene are MNHEY and SMNVEV (reference sequence). V was shortened by 5 bases and J by 0 bases, with 14 bases between the two germline ends. The CDR3 length is 16 residues. CDR3 nucleotides: TGTGCCAGCAGTACTCGACAGACAGGCTCTGGAAACACCATATATTTT. It codes for CASSTRQTGSGNTIYF.